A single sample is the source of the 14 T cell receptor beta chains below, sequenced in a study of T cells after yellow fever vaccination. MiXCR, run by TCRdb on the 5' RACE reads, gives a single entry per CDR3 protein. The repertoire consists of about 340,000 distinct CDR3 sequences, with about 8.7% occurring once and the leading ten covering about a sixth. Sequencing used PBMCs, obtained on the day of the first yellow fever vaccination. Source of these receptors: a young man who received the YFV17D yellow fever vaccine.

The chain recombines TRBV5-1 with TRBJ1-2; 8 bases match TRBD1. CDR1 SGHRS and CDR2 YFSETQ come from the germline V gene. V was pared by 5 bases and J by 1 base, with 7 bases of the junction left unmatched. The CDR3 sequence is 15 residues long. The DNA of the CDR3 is TGCGCCAGCAGTGTGGGGACAGGCTATAACTATGGCTACACCTTC. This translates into CASSVGTGYNYGYTF.

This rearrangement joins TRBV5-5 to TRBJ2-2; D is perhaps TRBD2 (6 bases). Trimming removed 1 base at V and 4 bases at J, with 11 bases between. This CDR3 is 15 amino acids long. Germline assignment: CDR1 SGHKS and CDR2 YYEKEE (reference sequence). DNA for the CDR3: TGTGCCAGCAGCTTGCGGAGGGACCCCACCGGGGAGCTGTTTTTT. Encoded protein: CASSLRRDPTGELFF.

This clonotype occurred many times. The CDR3, as DNA: TGCGCCAGCAGCTTGGAGGGGTTGCAGCCCCAGCATTTT. Its protein product is CASSLEGLQPQHF. The V and J genes are TRBV5-1 and TRBJ1-5, with a possible D match to TRBD1 (5 bases). Germline loops: CDR1 SGHRS, CDR2 YFSETQ. With 0 bases removed from V and 7 bases from J, the gap between germline ends came to 8 bases. This CDR3 spans 13 amino acids.

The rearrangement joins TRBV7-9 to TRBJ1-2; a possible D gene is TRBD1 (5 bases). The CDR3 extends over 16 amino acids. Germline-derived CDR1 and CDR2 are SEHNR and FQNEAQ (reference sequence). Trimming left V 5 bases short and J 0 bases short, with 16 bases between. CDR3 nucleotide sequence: TGTGCCAGCAGCCCAGCGCTCGGGACCACTAACTATGGCTACACCTTC. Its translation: CASSPALGTTNYGYTF.

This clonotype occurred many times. The chain's CDR3 is CASSYSGVVGELFF. DNA for the CDR3: TGTGCCAGCAGTTACTCTGGGGTGGTCGGGGAGCTGTTTTTT. The chain has TRBV6-5 and TRBJ2-2; D is undetermined. Germline V gene sequence: CDR1 MNHEY, CDR2 SVGAGI. This CDR3 region has 14 residues. V lost 0 bases and J lost 7, with 9 bases in between.

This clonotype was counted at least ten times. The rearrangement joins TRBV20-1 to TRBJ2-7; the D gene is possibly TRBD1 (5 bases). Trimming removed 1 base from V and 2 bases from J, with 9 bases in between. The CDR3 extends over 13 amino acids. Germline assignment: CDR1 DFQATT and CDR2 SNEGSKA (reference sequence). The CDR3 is CSARAGLAYEQYF. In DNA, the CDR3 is TGCAGTGCTAGAGCAGGGCTAGCCTACGAGCAGTACTTC.

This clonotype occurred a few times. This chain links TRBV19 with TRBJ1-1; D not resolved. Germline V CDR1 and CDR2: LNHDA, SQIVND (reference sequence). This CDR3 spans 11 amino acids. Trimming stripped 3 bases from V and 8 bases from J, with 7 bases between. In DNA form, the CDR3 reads TGTGCCAGTAGTATTGAAGGGGAAGCTTTCTTT. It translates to CASSIEGEAFF.

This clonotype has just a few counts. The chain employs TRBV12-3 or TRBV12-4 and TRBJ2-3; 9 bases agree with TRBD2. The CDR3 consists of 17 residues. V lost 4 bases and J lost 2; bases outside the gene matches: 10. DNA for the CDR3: TGTGCCAGCAGTTGGGTCTGGCTAGCGGGATCCACAGATACGCAGTATTTT. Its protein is CASSWVWLAGSTDTQYF.

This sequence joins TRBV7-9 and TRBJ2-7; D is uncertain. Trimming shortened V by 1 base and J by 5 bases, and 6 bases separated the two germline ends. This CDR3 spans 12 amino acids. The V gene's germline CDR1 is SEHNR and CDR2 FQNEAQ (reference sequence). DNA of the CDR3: TGTGCCAGCAGCTTAGGACGCAACGAGCAGTACGTC. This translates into CASSLGRNEQYV.

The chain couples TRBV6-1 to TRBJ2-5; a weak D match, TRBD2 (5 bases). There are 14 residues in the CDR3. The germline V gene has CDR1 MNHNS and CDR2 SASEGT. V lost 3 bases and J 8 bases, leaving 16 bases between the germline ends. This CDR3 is CASSDGGGRTTQYF. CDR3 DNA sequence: TGTGCCAGCAGTGATGGAGGAGGCCGGACCACCCAGTACTTC.

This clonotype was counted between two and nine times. The chain's CDR3 is CASSYDRLYGYTF. CDR3 nucleotides: TGTGCCAGCTCATATGACAGGCTCTATGGCTACACCTTC. The chain uses TRBV18 and TRBJ1-2; D is perhaps TRBD1 (6 bases). In germline, CDR1 is KGHSH, CDR2 LQKENI. V was trimmed by 5 bases and J by 4 bases, leaving 11 bases between them. The CDR3 has 13 amino acids. Looking up the rest from reference TRBV18 and TRBJ1-2 gives the full variable domain: NAGVMQNPRHLVRRRGQEARLRCSPMKGHSHVYWYRQLPEEGLKFMVYLQKENIIDESGMPKERFSAEFPKEGPSILRIQQVVRGDSAAYFCASSYDRLYGYTFGSGTRLTVV.

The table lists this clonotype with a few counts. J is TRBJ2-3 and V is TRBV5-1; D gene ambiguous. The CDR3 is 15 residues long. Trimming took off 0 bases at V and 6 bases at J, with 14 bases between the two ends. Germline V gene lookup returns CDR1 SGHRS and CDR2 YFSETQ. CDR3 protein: CASSLGSGPSDTQYF. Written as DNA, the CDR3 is TGCGCCAGCAGCTTGGGATCGGGTCCCTCGGATACGCAGTATTTT.

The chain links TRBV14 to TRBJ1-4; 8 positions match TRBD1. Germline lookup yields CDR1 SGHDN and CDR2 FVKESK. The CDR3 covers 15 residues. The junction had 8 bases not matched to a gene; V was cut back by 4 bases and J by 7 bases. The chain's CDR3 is CASSRLTGDGEKLFF. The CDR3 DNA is TGTGCCAGCAGCCGATTGACAGGGGATGGTGAAAAACTGTTTTTT.

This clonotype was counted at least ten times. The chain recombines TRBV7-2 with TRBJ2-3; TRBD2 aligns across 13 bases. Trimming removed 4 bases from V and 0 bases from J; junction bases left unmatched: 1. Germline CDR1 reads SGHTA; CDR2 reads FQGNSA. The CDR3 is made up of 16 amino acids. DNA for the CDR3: TGTGCCAGCAGCTGGGGACTAGCGGGGAGCACAGATACGCAGTATTTT. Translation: CASSWGLAGSTDTQYF.